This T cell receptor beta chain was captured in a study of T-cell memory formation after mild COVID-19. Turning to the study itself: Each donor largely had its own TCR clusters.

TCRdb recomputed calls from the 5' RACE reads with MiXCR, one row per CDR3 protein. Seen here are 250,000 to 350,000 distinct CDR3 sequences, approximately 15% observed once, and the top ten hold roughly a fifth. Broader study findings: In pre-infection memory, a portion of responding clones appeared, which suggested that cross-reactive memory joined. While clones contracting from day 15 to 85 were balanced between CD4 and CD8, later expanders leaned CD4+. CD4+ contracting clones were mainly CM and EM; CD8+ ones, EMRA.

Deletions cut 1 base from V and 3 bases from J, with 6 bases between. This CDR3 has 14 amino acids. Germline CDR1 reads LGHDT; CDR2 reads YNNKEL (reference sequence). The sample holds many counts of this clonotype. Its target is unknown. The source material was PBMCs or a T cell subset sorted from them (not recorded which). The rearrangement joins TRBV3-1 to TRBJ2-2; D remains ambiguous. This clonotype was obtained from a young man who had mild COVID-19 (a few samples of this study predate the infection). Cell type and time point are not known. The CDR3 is CASSQGYDTGELFF. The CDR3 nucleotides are TGTGCCAGCAGCCAAGGTTATGACACCGGGGAGCTGTTTTTT.